This T cell receptor beta chain derives from a study of identifying expanded T cells in peripheral blood. Profiled with immunoSEQ multiplex PCR; TCRdb holds only in-frame clones, not every one. The repertoire holds about 130,000 clones, with 70% to 90% as singletons. No infections or other immune events were documented during collection. The CDR3 contains 13 residues. The germline V gene encodes CDR1 LNHDA and CDR2 SQIVND (reference sequence). Trimming stripped 5 bases from V and 7 bases from J, with 12 bases between. This receptor was identified in a person aged 18 to 75 in good health. V is TRBV19 and J is TRBJ1-5; D is ambiguous. The sample consisted of blood. This chain's CDR3 is CASSLPGIQPQHF. CDR3 nucleotide sequence: TGTGCCAGTAGTCTGCCGGGGATACAGCCCCAGCATTTT.